Listed below are T cell receptor beta chains from one sample, sequenced in a study of cytomegalovirus exposure and HLA in healthy donors. Clones were sequenced by immunoSEQ multiplex PCR, and TCRdb holds only the in-frame ones, with some missing. This repertoire shows 200,000 to 300,000 clones, 70% to 90% found once; its top ten account for 0.2% to 0.3%. Material for sequencing was PBMCs. Every receptor here comes from a girl under 10 years old in good health and CMV-seronegative. CDR3s include the opening cysteine and the closing phenylalanine or tryptophan. A D gene is named only where the DNA matches it firmly. Only part of the rows carry a size: once, few, many, or a class if the clone is expanded.

v_call	d_call	clone_size	j_call	cdr3_length	cdr3_nt	cdr3_aa
TRBV7-3	-	-	TRBJ2-6	15	TGTGCCAGCAGCCTACAGGGCCCTGGGGCCAACGTCCTGACTTTC	CASSLQGPGANVLTF
TRBV5-1	-	-	TRBJ2-3	14	TGCGCCAGCAGCTTTGGCCTTAACACAGATACGCAGTATTTT	CASSFGLNTDTQYF
TRBV6-6	-	-	TRBJ2-7	15	TGTGCCAGCAGCTCCCTCGGACAGCCAACCTACGAGCAGTACTTC	CASSSLGQPTYEQYF
TRBV27	TRBD1	once	TRBJ2-7	14	TGTGCCAGTGGGCCGGACAGGGCCCCCAACGAGCAGTACTTC	CASGPDRAPNEQYF
TRBV7-8	TRBD1	-	TRBJ2-5	15	TGTGCCAGCAGCTTAGCGACAGGGCCCCAAGAGACCCAGTACTTC	CASSLATGPQETQYF
TRBV4-1	-	-	TRBJ2-1	17	TGCGCCAGCAGCCAAGGGCTCGGGAGAACCTGGGGGAATGAGCAGTTCTTC	CASSQGLGRTWGNEQFF
TRBV5-1	-	-	TRBJ1-4	19	TGCGCCAGCAGCTTGGTGAGGCAGGGCTCCCTGGCAACTAATGAAAAACTGTTTTTT	CASSLVRQGSLATNEKLFF
TRBV18	TRBD1	few	TRBJ1-3	17	TGTGCCAGCTCACCGACAGGGGGCACGGGCTCTGGAAACACCATATATTTT	CASSPTGGTGSGNTIYF
TRBV11-2	TRBD1	-	TRBJ2-7	15	TGTGCCAGCAGCTTGCGCCGGGACAGAGCCTACGAGCAGTACTTC	CASSLRRDRAYEQYF
TRBV4-1	TRBD1	-	TRBJ2-7	13	TGCGCCAGCAGCTCGCAGGGGGCCGACGAGCAGTACTTC	CASSSQGADEQYF
TRBV5-4	TRBD1	few	TRBJ1-4	13	TGTGCCAGCAGCTTGCAGGGGGCTGAAAAACTGTTTTTT	CASSLQGAEKLFF
TRBV4-1	TRBD1	-	TRBJ2-7	16	TGCGCCAGCAGCCGGGGACAGGGACCCTTTTCCTACGAGCAGTACTTC	CASSRGQGPFSYEQYF
TRBV27	TRBD1	-	TRBJ1-5	15	TGTGCCAGCAGGGGGGACAGGGGTATCCATCAGCCCCAGCATTTT	CASRGDRGIHQPQHF
TRBV2	TRBD1	-	TRBJ2-3	17	TGTGCCAGCAGTGAAGCTCCGGGACAGGGAAGGGCAGATACGCAGTATTTT	CASSEAPGQGRADTQYF
TRBV6-1	-	-	TRBJ1-1	15	TGTGCCAGCAGCGGACGGACAGTTATGAACACTGAAGCTTTCTTT	CASSGRTVMNTEAFF
TRBV2	TRBD1	-	TRBJ1-1	17	TGTGCCAGCAATCGAGGGGGACAGGTCGGCAATGGGTCTGAAGCTTTCTTT	CASNRGGQVGNGSEAFF
TRBV5-1	-	-	TRBJ2-1	15	TGCGCCAGCGCGCGCCAGGGTGCTTCCTACAATGAGCAGTTCTTC	CASARQGASYNEQFF
TRBV18	TRBD1	-	TRBJ2-6	18	TGTGCCAGCTCACGAGACAGGGGGCCCATCTCTGGGGCCAACGTCCTGACTTTC	CASSRDRGPISGANVLTF
TRBV30	TRBD2	-	TRBJ2-7	14	TGTGCCTGGAGTGCGCTAGCGGACTCTTACGAGCAGTACTTC	CAWSALADSYEQYF
TRBV19	-	-	TRBJ1-4	16	TGTGCCAGTAGTATAGGGTGGACAGCAACTAATGAAAAACTGTTTTTT	CASSIGWTATNEKLFF
TRBV5-4	TRBD2	-	TRBJ2-1	16	TGTGCCAGCAGCACAGGGACTAGCGGGAGCTACAATGAGCAGTTCTTC	CASSTGTSGSYNEQFF